This paragraph covers one T cell receptor (beta chain) sequence. The record originates from a study of T cell changes during pregnancy in multiple sclerosis. The V and J ends lost 3 bases and 8 bases respectively, with 17 bases between them. The CDR3 consists of 15 residues. CDR1 SGHRS and CDR2 YFSETQ come from the germline V gene. TCRdb's table, derived via immunoSEQ multiplex PCR, lists solely in-frame clones and lacks some. The repertoire holds almost 50,000 clones, with about 90% as singletons. The rearrangement links TRBV5-1 to TRBJ1-4; D is ambiguous. The source material was CD8+ T cells from peripheral blood mononuclear cells, sampled after pregnancy. The sequence derives from a female donor with multiple sclerosis, enrolled in a pregnancy study. The CDR3 region has the DNA TGCGCCAGCAGCTCGTCGGCAGAACTGGAGGAAAAACTGTTTTTT. It yields the protein CASSSSAELEEKLFF.